This note documents a single T cell receptor beta chain sequence. What it binds is unknown. 60 Vbeta and 13 Jbeta primers were used in PCR. The data were produced by immunoSEQ multiplex PCR, yet TCRdb's version contains in-frame clones alone and is incomplete. Of around 90,000 clones in the sample, 79% were seen once. This specimen comes from a study of cytomegalovirus exposure and HLA in healthy donors. Study-level information: Among the roughly 400 genotyped donors, about 81% were placed in the Caucasian-associated ancestry cluster. General observations from the study: TCR beta chain V- and J-gene trimming was linked, in a later analysis, to a missense variant in DCLRE1C. Through in vitro validation, three CMV-associated chains were shown to be specific for CMV antigens. Common viral pathogens seemed, in a later analysis, to connect with several of the most significant clusters.

This CDR3 has 14 amino acids. The ends lost 5 bases at V and 4 bases at J; junction bases unmatched: 6. Germline-derived CDR1 and CDR2 are SNHLY and FYNNEI. The sample comprised PBMCs. The rearrangement joins TRBV2 to TRBJ2-3, with 7 bases fitting TRBD1. This clonotype was sampled from a man aged 30 to 39 in good health and CMV-seronegative. The CDR3 DNA follows: TGTGCCAGCAGTTACGACAGGGTCCCAGATACGCAGTATTTT. It specifies CASSYDRVPDTQYF.